This passage covers 32 T cell receptor beta chains from one sample sequenced in a study of regulatory T cells in long-lasting Graves disease. Time point in this sample: newly diagnosed GD, antithyroid drugs for less than 3 months. PBMC RNA served as the TCR library source. TCR beta libraries were built with iRepertoire HTBI primers and Arm-PCR of CDR3 regions. Using its own MiXCR run on the multiplex PCR reads, TCRdb lists one record per CDR3 protein. This sample has about 450,000 distinct CDR3 sequences; about 15% occur once, and the top ten carry about 10%. These data were likewise used in another study, on T cells in Graves' hyperthyroidism and ophthalmopathy.

The source was peripheral blood mononuclear cells (PBMCs), collected at new diagnosis, from a patient treated with antithyroid drugs. The receptors stem from a woman in her twenties or thirties with Graves disease.

This clonotype was counted many times. CDR3 sequence reads: CASSLGMRRNTDTQYF. CDR3 in DNA: TGTGCCAGCAGCTTAGGGATGAGGCGGAACACAGATACGCAGTATTTT. The rearrangement joins TRBV13 to TRBJ2-3; D gene ambiguous. This CDR3 comprises 16 residues. In germline, CDR1 is PRHDT, CDR2 FYEKMQ (reference sequence). The V end lost 0 bases, the J end lost 2 bases, and 12 bases lay between the germline ends.

The gene calls are TRBV9 and TRBJ2-1; 8 bases map to TRBD1. Germline CDR1 SGDLS, CDR2 YYNGEE. With V trimmed by 4 bases and J by 6 bases, 3 bases remained unmatched. The CDR3 contains 13 residues. The chain's CDR3 is CASSFGQGNEQFF. CDR3 coding DNA: TGTGCCAGCAGCTTCGGACAGGGCAATGAGCAGTTCTTC.

There are many counts of this clonotype. The genes are TRBV2 and TRBJ2-7, with 13 bases matching TRBD2. The junction had 4 bases not matched to a gene; V was cut back by 6 bases and J by 2 bases. Looked up from germline, CDR1 is SNHLY and CDR2 is FYNNEI. This CDR3 is 15 amino acids long. The DNA for the CDR3 is TGTGCCAGCAGAGGCGGGACTAGCGGGACCTACGAGCAGTACTTC. It codes for CASRGGTSGTYEQYF.

J is TRBJ1-5 and V is TRBV19; a weak D match, TRBD1 (5 bases). The ends were cut back, 5 bases at V and 7 bases at J, with 18 bases in the middle. CDR1 is LNHDA, CDR2 SQIVND, per germline (reference sequence). This CDR3 has 15 residues. The CDR3 loop is CASSLWGQIIQPQHF. The CDR3 DNA sequence: TGTGCCAGTAGTTTATGGGGCCAGATTATCCAGCCCCAGCATTTT.

V usage is TRBV15 and J usage is TRBJ2-5; the D gene is possibly TRBD1 (5 bases). Germline lookup yields CDR1 LNHNV and CDR2 YYDKDF (reference sequence). This CDR3 is 15 amino acids long. Between the trimmed V and J ends, which lost 2 bases and 5 bases, there was a span of 15 bases. The CDR3 here is CATSRTAGRIETQYF. CDR3 bases: TGTGCCACCAGCAGAACGGCAGGGCGGATCGAGACCCAGTACTTC.

This clonotype was detected ten times or more. The chain uses TRBV6-1 and TRBJ2-3; D perhaps matches TRBD1 (6 bases). The ends were cut back, 6 bases at V and 2 bases at J, with 12 bases in the middle. CDR3 size: 14 residues. Looked up from germline, CDR1 is MNHNS and CDR2 is SASEGT. CDR3 sequence (DNA): TGTGCCAGCAGACTCCGGGACAACACAGATACGCAGTATTTT. This encodes CASRLRDNTDTQYF.

This clonotype has a count of ten or more. The chain employs TRBV28 and TRBJ2-7; D might be TRBD1 or TRBD2, each matching 5 bases. V dropped 6 bases and J dropped 4 bases, with 10 bases sitting between them. The germline CDR1 and CDR2 sequences are MDHEN and SYDVKM. The CDR3 totals 12 residues. The CDR3 protein is CASSLEGYEQYF. CDR3 nucleotides: TGTGCCAGCAGCTTAGAGGGGTACGAGCAGTACTTC.

The table lists this clonotype with many counts. The chain carries TRBV28 and TRBJ1-4; D not resolved. This CDR3 contains 15 residues. V lost 6 bases and J 7 bases, leaving 18 bases between the germline ends. The germline CDR1 and CDR2 sequences are MDHEN and SYDVKM. The CDR3 protein is CASSRTDRRVEKLFF. CDR3 nucleotide sequence: TGTGCCAGCAGCCGTACAGATCGGCGTGTTGAAAAACTGTTTTTT.

This clonotype showed up many times. This chain joins TRBV28 and TRBJ2-7; 9 bases agree with TRBD1. Germline V gene sequence: CDR1 MDHEN, CDR2 SYDVKM. After removal of 5 bases from V and 4 bases from J, the junction contained 9 bases not matched to a gene. There are 15 residues in the CDR3. CDR3 sequence reads: CASSQTGQGSYEQYF. The DNA for the CDR3 is TGTGCCAGCAGTCAGACGGGACAGGGATCTTACGAGCAGTACTTC.

This clonotype was seen many times. The rearrangement links TRBV20-1 to TRBJ2-3; tentatively, D is TRBD2 (5 bases). The CDR3 totals 17 residues. Trimming cost V 0 bases and J 4 bases, with 20 bases left between them. CDR1 DFQATT and CDR2 SNEGSKA come from the germline V gene (reference sequence). This CDR3 is CSARDRAGALFSDTQYF. The CDR3 nucleotides are TGCAGTGCTAGAGATAGGGCGGGTGCCCTCTTTTCAGATACGCAGTATTTT.

This clonotype came up many times. This chain uses TRBV28 with TRBJ1-2; 7 positions agree with TRBD1. V was pared by 6 bases and J by 4 bases, with 5 bases of the junction left unmatched. Germline V gives CDR1 MDHEN, CDR2 SYDVKM. This CDR3 has 13 residues. Here the CDR3 reads CASRPGTAYGYTF. For the CDR3, the DNA is TGTGCCAGCAGACCCGGGACAGCCTATGGCTACACCTTC.

This clonotype was counted many times. As DNA, the CDR3 is TGCAGTGCTAGACAAAGCGGTCAGCCCCAGCATTTT. This gives the protein CSARQSGQPQHF. This chain links TRBV20-1 with TRBJ1-5; no reliable D call. CDR1 and CDR2 from the germline V gene are DFQATT and SNEGSKA (reference sequence). The CDR3 loop spans 12 amino acids. The V end was cut by 2 bases, the J end by 6 bases, with 8 bases between.

The chain joins TRBV6-5 to TRBJ2-7, with D possibly called TRBD1 or TRBD2 (5 bases each). The CDR3 has 15 residues. Trimming cost V 4 bases and J 2 bases, with 15 bases left between them. In germline, CDR1 is MNHEY, CDR2 SVGAGI. The CDR3 here is CASSSPGDGAYEQYF. The DNA of the CDR3 is TGTGCCAGCAGTTCCCCTGGGGACGGAGCCTACGAGCAGTACTTC.

Regarding this clonotype: Because the CDR3 is missing its conserved closing phenylalanine or tryptophan, this is likely a read error. The chain employs TRBV6-5 and TRBJ2-7; D unresolved. Germline V gives CDR1 MNHEY, CDR2 SVGAGI. The length of the CDR3 is 11 residues. V was clipped by 2 bases and J by 7 bases, with 6 bases between them. CDR3 DNA: TGTGCCAGCAGTTACGGTGGGGAGCAGTACCTC. It specifies CASSYGGEQYL.

This clonotype was counted many times. The V and J genes are TRBV11-2 and TRBJ2-7, with 10 bases aligning to TRBD2. The CDR3 covers 20 residues. Germline values: CDR1 SGHAT, CDR2 FQNNGV. Unmatched junction bases numbered 20, after V lost 2 bases and J lost 4 bases. The CDR3 nucleotides are TGTGCCAGCAGCTTACTAGCCCAGTGGGTTGTGGCTAGCGGGAGTTACGAGCAGTACTTC. This translates into CASSLLAQWVVASGSYEQYF.

The chain links TRBV19 to TRBJ1-2, with no clear D. This CDR3 is built from 15 residues. Germline loops: CDR1 LNHDA, CDR2 SQIVND (reference sequence). Trimming pared 5 bases from V and 4 bases from J, leaving 17 bases between. CDR3 amino acids: CASSLHMGSSYGYTF. The CDR3 DNA is TGTGCCAGTAGTCTGCACATGGGGTCCTCCTATGGCTACACCTTC.

This clonotype appeared a few times. The V and J genes are TRBV6-1 and TRBJ2-4; D is unclear. Germline V lookup: CDR1 MNHNS, CDR2 SASEGT. This CDR3 region has 14 residues. Trimming shortened V by 6 bases and J by 8 bases, and 17 bases separated the two germline ends. The CDR3 here is CASSSGGGRHIQYF. The CDR3 DNA follows: TGTGCCAGCAGCTCCGGTGGTGGAAGGCACATTCAGTACTTC.

This clonotype showed up many times. The V call is TRBV20-1, the J call TRBJ2-1; 7 bases agree with TRBD2. Germline lookup yields CDR1 DFQATT and CDR2 SNEGSKA (reference sequence). CDR3 length: 14 amino acids. The CDR3 protein is CSTPSGIFGNEQFF. The CDR3 DNA sequence: TGCAGCACCCCGAGCGGGATATTTGGCAATGAGCAGTTCTTC.

The table lists this clonotype with a few counts. This sequence joins TRBV6-5 and TRBJ2-1, with 13 bases that match TRBD2. The CDR3 runs 17 residues. The germline V gene encodes CDR1 MNHEY and CDR2 SVGAGI. The V segment lost 4 bases and the J segment 5 bases; nucleotides outside the gene matches: 8. This CDR3 reads CASSSPSLAGGNNEQFF. The CDR3 DNA reads as TGTGCCAGCAGTTCCCCATCACTAGCGGGAGGGAACAATGAGCAGTTCTTC.

This clonotype has ten or more counts. The rearrangement uses TRBV5-1 and TRBJ2-4, with D perhaps matching TRBD1 (6 bases). V was trimmed by 0 bases and J by 6 bases, leaving 13 bases between them. In germline, CDR1 is SGHRS, CDR2 YFSETQ. CDR3 length: 15 residues. CDR3 coding DNA: TGCGCCAGCAGCTTGGACGTGGGGGCGTCAAACATTCAGTACTTC. Translation: CASSLDVGASNIQYF.

This clonotype showed up many times. This sequence joins TRBV30 and TRBJ2-7; no definite D call. V dropped 3 bases and J dropped 6 bases, with 12 bases sitting between them. This CDR3 contains 12 residues. CDR1 is GTSNPN, CDR2 SVGIG, per germline (reference sequence). In DNA form, the CDR3 reads TGTGCCTGGAGAAGAGTTCCTGGCGAGCAGTACTTC. This codes for CAWRRVPGEQYF.

This clonotype came up many times. The chain links TRBV27 to TRBJ2-3, with a possible D match to TRBD2 (6 bases). Germline values: CDR1 MNHEY, CDR2 SMNVEV (reference sequence). CDR3 length equals 15 residues. Trimming removed 3 bases from V and 0 bases from J, with 10 bases in between. The CDR3 region is CASSLEGLSTDTQYF. Here the CDR3 DNA reads TGTGCCAGCAGTTTGGAGGGTTTGAGCACAGATACGCAGTATTTT.

This clonotype was seen repeatedly, ten times or more. The chain combines TRBV12-3 or TRBV12-4 with TRBJ2-1; D call uncertain. The ends were cut back, 4 bases at V and 0 bases at J, with 16 bases in the middle. This CDR3 is 17 amino acids long. This chain's CDR3 is CASSSRPTESSYNEQFF. DNA of the CDR3: TGTGCCAGCAGTTCACGTCCGACGGAGAGCTCCTACAATGAGCAGTTCTTC.

In this sample, this clonotype turned up many times. The chain carries TRBV10-3 and TRBJ2-7; 9 nucleotides align to TRBD1. Trimming took 4 bases from V and 2 from J; bases not matched to a gene: 3. The germline CDR1 and CDR2 sequences are ENHRY and SYGVKD. This CDR3 contains 14 residues. The chain's CDR3 is CAISGGTGPYEQYF. For the CDR3, the DNA is TGTGCCATCAGTGGGGGGACAGGGCCCTACGAGCAGTACTTC.

This clonotype was observed a handful of times. The CDR3 region has the DNA TGCAGCGTTGAGGGGCAGGGGGCGGTCACCGGGGAGCTGTTTTTT. It is translated as CSVEGQGAVTGELFF. V usage is TRBV29-1 and J usage is TRBJ2-2, with TRBD1 identical over 8 bases. Trimming at V came to 3 bases and at J to 4 bases, leaving 7 bases not matched to a gene. Germline values: CDR1 SQVTM, CDR2 ANQGSEA. The CDR3 loop spans 15 amino acids.

V is TRBV6-1 and J is TRBJ2-5, with 9 bases lining up with TRBD2. V was pared by 6 bases and J by 2 bases, with 4 bases of the junction left unmatched. The CDR3 contains 14 residues. Germline-derived CDR1 and CDR2 are MNHNS and SASEGT. CDR3 nucleotide sequence: TGTGCCAGCAGCCGACTAGCGGATCAAGAGACCCAGTACTTC. Protein sequence: CASSRLADQETQYF.

This clonotype has just a few counts. The CDR3 spells CASSPRMGSGRTPLRCQYF. The CDR3 DNA follows: TGTGCCAGCAGCCCTCGTATGGGGAGCGGGAGAACCCCCCTCCGCTGCCAGTACTTC. This chain connects TRBV7-2 to TRBJ2-5, with 8 bases fitting TRBD2. V was clipped by 5 bases and J by 10 bases; unmatched bases: 27. The CDR3 is 19 amino acids. Germline loops: CDR1 SGHTA, CDR2 FQGNSA.

This clonotype was counted ten times or more. The rearrangement links TRBV6-2 or TRBV6-3 to TRBJ2-1; TRBD1 matches at 7 bases. Germline trimming cut 5 bases from V and 8 bases from J; bases unmatched to any gene: 12. The CDR3 is made up of 15 amino acids. Germline CDR1 reads MNHEY; CDR2 reads SVGEGT. The CDR3 nucleotides read TGTGCCAGCAGTGTCATCACAGGGGTCATCGATGAGCAGTTCTTC. This sequence encodes CASSVITGVIDEQFF.

This clonotype was picked up a small number of times. J is TRBJ2-7 and V is TRBV14; possibly TRBD1 or TRBD2 for D (5 bases each). Germline V gene data show CDR1 as SGHDN and CDR2 as FVKESK. The CDR3 length is 13 residues. Deletions cut 5 bases from V and 3 bases from J, with 11 bases between. DNA of the CDR3: TGTGCCAGCAGCAACTGGGGGAACTACGAGCAGTACTTC. Protein product: CASSNWGNYEQYF.

There are many counts of this clonotype. The gene calls are TRBV11-2 and TRBJ2-5; D ambiguous. Per the germline V gene, CDR1 is SGHAT and CDR2 is FQNNGV. The CDR3 contains 14 residues. V lost 5 bases, J lost 5 bases, and 15 bases lay in between. The CDR3 here is CASSPNTPRETQYF. CDR3 DNA: TGTGCCAGCAGCCCGAACACCCCCAGGGAGACCCAGTACTTC.

The V gene is TRBV28, the J gene TRBJ1-2, with D possibly TRBD1 on 6 matching bases. Germline values: CDR1 MDHEN, CDR2 SYDVKM. Trimming shortened V by 3 bases and J by 5 bases, and 16 bases separated the two germline ends. The CDR3 is 15 amino acids. The CDR3 loop is CASSFTGGNIYGYTF. The CDR3 DNA sequence: TGTGCCAGCAGTTTTACCGGGGGCAACATTTATGGCTACACCTTC.

This clonotype was detected many times. This rearrangement joins TRBV18 to TRBJ1-1; a weak D match, TRBD1 (5 bases). This CDR3 is built from 15 residues. Germline assignment: CDR1 KGHSH and CDR2 LQKENI. The ends were cut back, 2 bases at V and 3 bases at J, with 13 bases in the middle. Here the CDR3 reads CASSPWQGGDTEAFF. The CDR3 DNA is TGTGCCAGCTCACCATGGCAGGGAGGGGACACTGAAGCTTTCTTT.